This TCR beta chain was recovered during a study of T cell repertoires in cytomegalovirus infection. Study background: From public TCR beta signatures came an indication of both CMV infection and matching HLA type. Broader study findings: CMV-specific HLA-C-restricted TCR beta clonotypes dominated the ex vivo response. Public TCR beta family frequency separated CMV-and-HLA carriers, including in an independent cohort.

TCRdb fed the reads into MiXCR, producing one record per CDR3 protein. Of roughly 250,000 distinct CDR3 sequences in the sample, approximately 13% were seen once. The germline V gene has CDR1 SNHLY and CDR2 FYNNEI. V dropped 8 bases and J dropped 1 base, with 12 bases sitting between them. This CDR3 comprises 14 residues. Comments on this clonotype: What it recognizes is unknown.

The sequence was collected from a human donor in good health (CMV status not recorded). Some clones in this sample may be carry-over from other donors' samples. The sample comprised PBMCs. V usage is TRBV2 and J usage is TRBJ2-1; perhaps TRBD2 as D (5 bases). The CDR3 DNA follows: TGTGCCAGCGACGAGGGCAGATCCTACAATGAGCAGTTCTTC. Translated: CASDEGRSYNEQFF.